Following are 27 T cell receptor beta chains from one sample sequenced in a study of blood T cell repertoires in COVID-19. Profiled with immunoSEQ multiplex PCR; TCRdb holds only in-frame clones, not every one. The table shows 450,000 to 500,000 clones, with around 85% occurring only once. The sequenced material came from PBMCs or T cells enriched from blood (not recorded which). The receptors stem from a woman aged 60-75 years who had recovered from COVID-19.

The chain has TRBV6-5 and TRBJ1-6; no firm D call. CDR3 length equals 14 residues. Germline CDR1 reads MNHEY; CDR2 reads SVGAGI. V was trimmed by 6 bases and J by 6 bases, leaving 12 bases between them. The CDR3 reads CASRPGRTNSPLHF. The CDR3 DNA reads TGTGCCAGCAGGCCAGGCCGAACTAATTCACCCCTCCACTTT.

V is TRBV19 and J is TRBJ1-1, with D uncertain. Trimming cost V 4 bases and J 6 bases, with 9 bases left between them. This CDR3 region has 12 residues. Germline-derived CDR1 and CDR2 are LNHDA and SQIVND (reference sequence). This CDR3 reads CASSTPSPEAFF. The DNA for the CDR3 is TGTGCCAGTAGTACCCCCTCCCCTGAAGCTTTCTTT.

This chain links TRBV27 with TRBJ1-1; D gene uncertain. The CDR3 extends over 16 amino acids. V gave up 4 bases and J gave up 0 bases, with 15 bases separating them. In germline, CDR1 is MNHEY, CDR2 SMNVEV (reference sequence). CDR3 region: CASSSGQLLMNTEAFF. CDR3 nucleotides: TGTGCCAGCAGTTCTGGGCAGCTACTTATGAACACTGAAGCTTTCTTT.

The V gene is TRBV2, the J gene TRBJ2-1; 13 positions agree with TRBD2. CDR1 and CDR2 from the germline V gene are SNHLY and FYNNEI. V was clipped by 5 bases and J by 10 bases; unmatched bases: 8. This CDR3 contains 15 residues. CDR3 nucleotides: TGTGCCAGCAGTAGACTAGCGGGGGGTATAATAGAGCAGTTCTTC. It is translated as CASSRLAGGIIEQFF.

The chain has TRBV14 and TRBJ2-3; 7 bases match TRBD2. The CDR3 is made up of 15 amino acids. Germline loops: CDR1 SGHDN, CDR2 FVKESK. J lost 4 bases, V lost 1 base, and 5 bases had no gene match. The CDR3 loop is CASSQVRTSADTQYF. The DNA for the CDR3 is TGTGCCAGCAGCCAAGTGCGGACTAGTGCAGATACGCAGTATTTT. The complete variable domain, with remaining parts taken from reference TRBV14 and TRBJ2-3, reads EAGVTQFPSHSVIEKGQTVTLRCDPISGHDNLYWYRRVMGKEIKFLLHFVKESKQDESGMPNNRFLAERTGGTYSTLKVQPAELEDSGVYFCASSQVRTSADTQYFGPGTRLTVL.

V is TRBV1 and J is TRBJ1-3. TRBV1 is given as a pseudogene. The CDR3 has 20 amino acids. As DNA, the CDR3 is TGCACCAGCAGCCAAGATCGGGTAAATAAGAACGAAGACTCTGGAAACACCATATATTTT. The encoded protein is CTSSQDRVNKNEDSGNTIYF.

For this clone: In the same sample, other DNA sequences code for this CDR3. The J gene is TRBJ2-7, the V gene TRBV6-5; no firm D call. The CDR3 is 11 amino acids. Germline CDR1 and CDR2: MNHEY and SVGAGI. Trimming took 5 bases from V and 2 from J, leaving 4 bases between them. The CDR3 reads CASSQTYEQYV. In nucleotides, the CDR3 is TGTGCCAGCAGTCAAACCTACGAGCAGTACGTC.

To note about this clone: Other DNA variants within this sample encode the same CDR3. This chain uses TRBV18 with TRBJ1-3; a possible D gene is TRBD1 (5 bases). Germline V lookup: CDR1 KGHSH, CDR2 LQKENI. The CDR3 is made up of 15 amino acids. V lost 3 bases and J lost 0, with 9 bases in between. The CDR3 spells CASSPLDSSGNTIYF. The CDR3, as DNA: TGTGCCAGCTCACCTCTCGACAGCTCTGGAAACACCATATATTTT. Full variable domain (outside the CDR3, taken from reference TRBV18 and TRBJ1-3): NAGVMQNPRHLVRRRGQEARLRCSPMKGHSHVYWYRQLPEEGLKFMVYLQKENIIDESGMPKERFSAEFPKEGPSILRIQQVVRGDSAAYFCASSPLDSSGNTIYFGEGSWLTVV.

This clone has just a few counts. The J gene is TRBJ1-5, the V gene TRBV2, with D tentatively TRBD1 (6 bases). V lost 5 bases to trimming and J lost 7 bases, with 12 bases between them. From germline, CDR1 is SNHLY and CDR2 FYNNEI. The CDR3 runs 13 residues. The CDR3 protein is CASSYGTFQPQHF. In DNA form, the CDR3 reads TGTGCCAGCAGTTATGGGACATTCCAGCCCCAGCATTTT.

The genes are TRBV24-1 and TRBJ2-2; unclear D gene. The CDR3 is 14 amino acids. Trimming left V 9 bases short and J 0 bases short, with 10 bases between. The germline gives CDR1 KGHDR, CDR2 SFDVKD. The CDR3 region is CATQQYANTGELFF. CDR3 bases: TGTGCCACCCAACAGTACGCGAACACCGGGGAGCTGTTTTTT.

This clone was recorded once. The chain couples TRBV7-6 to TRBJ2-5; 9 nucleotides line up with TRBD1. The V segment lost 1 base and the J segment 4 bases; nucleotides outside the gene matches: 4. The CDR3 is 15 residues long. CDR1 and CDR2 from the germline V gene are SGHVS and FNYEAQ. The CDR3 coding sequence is TGTGCCAGCAGCTTAGGTGGGACAGGGCGAGAGACCCAGTACTTC. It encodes CASSLGGTGRETQYF.

The CDR3 nucleotides are TGTGCCAGCAATGTCTTAGAGGGACAGCAGAACACTGAAGCTTTCTTT. Encoded protein: CASNVLEGQQNTEAFF. The V gene is TRBV6-6, the J gene TRBJ1-1; 7 nucleotides line up with TRBD1. V lost 7 bases to trimming and J lost 1 base; unmatched junction nucleotides: 12. The germline V gene has CDR1 MNHNY and CDR2 SVGAGI (reference sequence). This CDR3 is 16 amino acids long.

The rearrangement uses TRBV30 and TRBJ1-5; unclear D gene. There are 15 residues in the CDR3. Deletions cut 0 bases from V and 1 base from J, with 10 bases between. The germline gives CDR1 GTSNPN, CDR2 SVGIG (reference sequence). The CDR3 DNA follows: TGTGCCTGGAGTGTTAGAGGGATGAGCAATCAGCCCCAGCATTTT. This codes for CAWSVRGMSNQPQHF. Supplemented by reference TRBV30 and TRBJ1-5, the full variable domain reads SQTIHQWPATLVQPVGSPLSLECTVEGTSNPNLYWYRQAAGRGLQLLFYSVGIGQISSEVPQNLSASRPQDRQFILSSKKLLLSDSGFYLCAWSVRGMSNQPQHFGDGTRLSIL.

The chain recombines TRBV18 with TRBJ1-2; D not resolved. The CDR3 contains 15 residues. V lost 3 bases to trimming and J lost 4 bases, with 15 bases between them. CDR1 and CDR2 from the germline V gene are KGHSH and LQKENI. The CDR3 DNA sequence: TGTGCCAGCTCACCCCTGAATTCCCCGCGCTATGGCTACACCTTC. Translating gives CASSPLNSPRYGYTF.

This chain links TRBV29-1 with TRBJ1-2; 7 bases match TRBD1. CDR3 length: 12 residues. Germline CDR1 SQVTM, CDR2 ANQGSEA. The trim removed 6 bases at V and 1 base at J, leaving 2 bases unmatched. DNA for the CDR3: TGCAGCGTCCGACAGGGTAACTATGGCTACACCTTC. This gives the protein CSVRQGNYGYTF.

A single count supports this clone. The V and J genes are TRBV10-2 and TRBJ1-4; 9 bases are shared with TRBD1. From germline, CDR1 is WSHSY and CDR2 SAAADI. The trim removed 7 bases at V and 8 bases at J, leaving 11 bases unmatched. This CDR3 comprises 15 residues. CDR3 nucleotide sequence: TGCGCCAGCACCCAGGACAGGGGAGCTTACGAAAAACTGTTTTTT. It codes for CASTQDRGAYEKLFF.

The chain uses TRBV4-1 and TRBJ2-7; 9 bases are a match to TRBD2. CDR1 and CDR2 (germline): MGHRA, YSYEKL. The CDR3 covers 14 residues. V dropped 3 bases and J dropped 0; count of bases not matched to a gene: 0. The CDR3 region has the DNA TGCGCCAGCAGCCAGCGGGGGGGCTCCTACGAGCAGTACTTC. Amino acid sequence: CASSQRGGSYEQYF.

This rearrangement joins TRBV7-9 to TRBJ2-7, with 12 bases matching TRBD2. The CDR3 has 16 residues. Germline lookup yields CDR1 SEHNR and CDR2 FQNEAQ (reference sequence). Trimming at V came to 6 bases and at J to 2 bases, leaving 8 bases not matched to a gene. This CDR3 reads CASRPGLAGGTYEQYF. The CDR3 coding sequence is TGTGCCAGCAGACCCGGGCTAGCGGGGGGGACCTACGAGCAGTACTTC. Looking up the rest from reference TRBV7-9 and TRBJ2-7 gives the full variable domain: DTGVSQNPRHKITKRGQNVTFRCDPISEHNRLYWYRQTLGQGPEFLTYFQNEAQLEKSRLLSDRFSAERPKGSFSTLEIQRTEQGDSAMYLCASRPGLAGGTYEQYFGPGTRLTVT.

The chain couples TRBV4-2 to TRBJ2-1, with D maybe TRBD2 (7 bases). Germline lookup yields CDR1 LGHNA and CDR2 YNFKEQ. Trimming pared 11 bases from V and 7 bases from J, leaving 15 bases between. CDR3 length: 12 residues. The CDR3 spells CAVLGGANEQFF. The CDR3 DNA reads TGTGCCGTCCTGGGGGGGGCAAATGAGCAGTTCTTC.

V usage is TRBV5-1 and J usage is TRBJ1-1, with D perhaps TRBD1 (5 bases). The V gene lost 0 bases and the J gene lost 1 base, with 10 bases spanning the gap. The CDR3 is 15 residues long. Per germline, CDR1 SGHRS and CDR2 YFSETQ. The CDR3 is CASSLAGRGNTEAFF. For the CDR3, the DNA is TGCGCCAGCAGCTTGGCTGGGAGGGGGAACACTGAAGCTTTCTTT.

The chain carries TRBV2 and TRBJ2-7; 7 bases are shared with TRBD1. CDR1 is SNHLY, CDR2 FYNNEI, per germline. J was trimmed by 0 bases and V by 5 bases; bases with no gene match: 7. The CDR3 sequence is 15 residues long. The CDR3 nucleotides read TGTGCCAGCAGTTCTGGACAGGAGAGCTCCTACGAGCAGTACTTC. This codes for CASSSGQESSYEQYF.

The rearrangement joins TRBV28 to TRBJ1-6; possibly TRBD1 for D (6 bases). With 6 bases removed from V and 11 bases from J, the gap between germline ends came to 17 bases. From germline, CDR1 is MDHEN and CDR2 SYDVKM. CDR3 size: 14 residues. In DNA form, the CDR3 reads TGTGCCAGCAGCCCTGACAGGCCTCGGGCACCCCTCCACTTT. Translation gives CASSPDRPRAPLHF.

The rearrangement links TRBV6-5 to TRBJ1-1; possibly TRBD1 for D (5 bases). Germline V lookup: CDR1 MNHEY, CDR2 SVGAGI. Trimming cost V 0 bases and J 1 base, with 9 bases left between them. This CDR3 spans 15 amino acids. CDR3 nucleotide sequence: TGTGCCAGCAGTTACTCGACGACAGCGAACACTGAAGCTTTCTTT. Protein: CASSYSTTANTEAFF.

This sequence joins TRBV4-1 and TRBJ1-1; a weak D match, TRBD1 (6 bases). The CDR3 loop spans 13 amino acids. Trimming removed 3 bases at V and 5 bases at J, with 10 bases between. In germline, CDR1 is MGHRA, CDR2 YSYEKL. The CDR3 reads CASSHLRGTEAFF. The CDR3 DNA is TGCGCCAGCAGCCACCTCAGGGGAACTGAAGCTTTCTTT.

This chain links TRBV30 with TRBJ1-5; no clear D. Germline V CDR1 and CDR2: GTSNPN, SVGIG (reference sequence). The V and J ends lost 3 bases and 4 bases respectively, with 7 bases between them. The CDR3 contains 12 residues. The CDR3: CAWRRGNQPQHF. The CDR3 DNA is TGTGCCTGGAGGAGAGGGAATCAGCCCCAGCATTTT.

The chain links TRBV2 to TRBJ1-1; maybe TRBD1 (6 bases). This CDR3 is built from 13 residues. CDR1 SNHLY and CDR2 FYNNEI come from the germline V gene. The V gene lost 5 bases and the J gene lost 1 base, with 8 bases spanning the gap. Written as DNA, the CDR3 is TGTGCCAGCAGTTTACAGGGGAACACTGAAGCTTTCTTT. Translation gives CASSLQGNTEAFF. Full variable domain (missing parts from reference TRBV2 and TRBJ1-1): EPEVTQTPSHQVTQMGQEVILRCVPISNHLYFYWYRQILGQKVEFLVSFYNNEISEKSEIFDDQFSVERPDGSNFTLKIRSTKLEDSAMYFCASSLQGNTEAFFGQGTRLTVV.

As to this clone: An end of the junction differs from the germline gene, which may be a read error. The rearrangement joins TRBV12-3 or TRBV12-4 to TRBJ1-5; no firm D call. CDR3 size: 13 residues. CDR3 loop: CTSSRFLNQPQHF. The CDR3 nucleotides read TGTACCAGCAGCAGGTTTCTCAATCAGCCCCAGCATTTT.